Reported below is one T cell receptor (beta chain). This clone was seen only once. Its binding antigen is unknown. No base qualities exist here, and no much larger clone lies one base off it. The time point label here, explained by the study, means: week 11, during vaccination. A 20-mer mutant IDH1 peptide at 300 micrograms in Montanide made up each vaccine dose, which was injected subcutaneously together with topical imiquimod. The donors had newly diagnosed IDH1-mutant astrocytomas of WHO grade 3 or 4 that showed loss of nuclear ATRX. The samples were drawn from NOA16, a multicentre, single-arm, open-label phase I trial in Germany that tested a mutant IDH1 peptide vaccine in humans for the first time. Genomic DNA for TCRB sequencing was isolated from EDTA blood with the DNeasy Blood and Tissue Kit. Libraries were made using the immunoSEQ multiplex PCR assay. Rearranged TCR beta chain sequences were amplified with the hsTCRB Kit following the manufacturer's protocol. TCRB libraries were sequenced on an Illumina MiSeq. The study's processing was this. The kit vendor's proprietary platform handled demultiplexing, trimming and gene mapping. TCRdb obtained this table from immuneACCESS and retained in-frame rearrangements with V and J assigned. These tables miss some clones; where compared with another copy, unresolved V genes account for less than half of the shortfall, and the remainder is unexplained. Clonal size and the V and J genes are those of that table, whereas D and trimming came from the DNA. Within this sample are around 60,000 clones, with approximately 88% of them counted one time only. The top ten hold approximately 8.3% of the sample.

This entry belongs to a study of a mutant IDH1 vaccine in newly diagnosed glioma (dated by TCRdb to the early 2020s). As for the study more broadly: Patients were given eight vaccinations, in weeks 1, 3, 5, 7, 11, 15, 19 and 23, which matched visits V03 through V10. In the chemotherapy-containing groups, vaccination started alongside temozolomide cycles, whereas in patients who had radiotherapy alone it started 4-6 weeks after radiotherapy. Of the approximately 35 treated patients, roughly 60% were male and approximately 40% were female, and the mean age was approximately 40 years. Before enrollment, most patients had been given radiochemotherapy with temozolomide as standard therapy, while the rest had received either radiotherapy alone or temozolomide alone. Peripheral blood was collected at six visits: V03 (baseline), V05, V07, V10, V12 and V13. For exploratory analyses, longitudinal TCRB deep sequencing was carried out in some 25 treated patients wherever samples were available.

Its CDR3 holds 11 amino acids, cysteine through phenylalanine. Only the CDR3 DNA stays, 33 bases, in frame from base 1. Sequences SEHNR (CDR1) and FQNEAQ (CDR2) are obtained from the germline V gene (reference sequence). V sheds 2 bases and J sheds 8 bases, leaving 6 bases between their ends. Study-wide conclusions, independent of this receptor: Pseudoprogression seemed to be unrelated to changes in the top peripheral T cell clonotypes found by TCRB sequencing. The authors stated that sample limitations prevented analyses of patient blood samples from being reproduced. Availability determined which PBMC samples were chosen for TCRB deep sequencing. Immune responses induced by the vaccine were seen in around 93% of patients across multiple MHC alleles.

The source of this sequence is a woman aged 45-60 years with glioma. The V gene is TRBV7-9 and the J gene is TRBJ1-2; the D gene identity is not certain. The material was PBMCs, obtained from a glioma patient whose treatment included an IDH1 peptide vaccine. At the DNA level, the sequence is TGTGCCAGCAGCTTAAGGTGGGGCTACACCTTC. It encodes CASSLRWGYTF.